This T cell receptor (beta chain) is from a study of CD8 T cells in ankylosing spondylitis. For TCR beta, libraries came from quantitative 5'-RACE with molecular barcodes. TCRdb re-called the 5' RACE reads through MiXCR, storing one row per CDR3 protein. The sample consists of 250,000 to 300,000 distinct CDR3 sequences, 15% to 25% of them appearing once. A remark on this clonotype: The antigen is undetermined.

V was cut by 6 bases and J by 0 bases, with 13 bases left in between. The CDR3 extends over 15 amino acids. General observations from the study: Significant enrichment of disease-linked clones was reportedly seen in matched ankylosing spondylitis synovial fluid. Earlier literature documents some of the motif variants in reactive arthritis synovial fluid and blood.

This sequence was found in a male donor with ankylosing spondylitis or in good health (not recorded which). Sequenced sample: blood, either unsorted or a sorted T cell fraction (not recorded which). V gene TRBV12-3 or TRBV12-4 combines with J gene TRBJ2-3; perhaps TRBD2 as D (6 bases). CDR3: CASRYSGPSTDTQYF. The CDR3 coding sequence is TGTGCCAGCAGGTATAGCGGACCTAGCACAGATACGCAGTATTTT.